This T cell receptor (beta chain) is drawn from a study of cytomegalovirus exposure and HLA in healthy donors. Looking at the study overall: In a later analysis, it was reported that the approximately 120 validation repertoires had been produced on the same platform as the 600 to 850 repertoires belonging to the first cohort. Notes on the study in general: Most TCR sequences proved rare, with some public TCRs found in many donors.

In the case of this clone: As yet, its antigen is unknown.

Germline V gene lookup returns CDR1 SGHAT and CDR2 FQNNGV. V was trimmed by 6 bases and J by 5 bases, leaving 13 bases between them. This CDR3 region has 13 residues. Using immunoSEQ multiplex PCR, the repertoire was profiled, and TCRdb retains in-frame clones only, with some absent. The sample includes 80,000 to 100,000 clones, approximately 91% of them seen just once. The chain employs TRBV11-2 and TRBJ2-5; perhaps TRBD2 as D (5 bases). Sequenced sample: PBMCs. The clonotype was recovered from a man younger than 40 in good health and CMV-seronegative. This CDR3 is CASRGALGETQYF. The CDR3 DNA reads TGTGCCAGCAGGGGAGCCCTCGGGGAGACCCAGTACTTC.